This T cell receptor (beta chain) was captured in a study of naive and memory T cell subsets. The V gene end was trimmed by 5 bases and the J gene end by 8 bases; junction bases not matched to a gene: 11. The CDR3 sequence is 15 residues long. Germline V gene lookup returns CDR1 SGHTA and CDR2 FQGTGA. The beta constant-region primer was an equimolar mix of two oligonucleotides covering TRBC1 and TRBC2. Four rounds of PCR amplified the ligated cDNA using nested alpha and beta constant-region primers plus SP2. TCRdb reanalysed the UMI-ligation and nested PCR reads using MiXCR and keeps one entry per CDR3 protein. The profile shows 95,000 to 150,000 distinct CDR3 sequences, 36% of them singletons.

Input material: central memory CD4+ T cells from blood. This clonotype was obtained from a human donor in good health. The rearrangement uses TRBV7-3 and TRBJ2-3, with 9 bases fitting TRBD2. In nucleotides, the CDR3 is TGTGCCAGCAGCCCCGGGGTAGCGGGAGTAGGTACGCAGTATTTT. Protein product: CASSPGVAGVGTQYF.